This T cell receptor beta chain was captured in a study of T cell responses to AZD1222 COVID-19 vaccine. Only in-frame clones appear in the TCRdb table, and some are missing; sequencing was by immunoSEQ multiplex PCR. The data contain about 180,000 clones, 90% to 95% of them seen just once; the ten biggest clones take up around 1.5%. The CDR3 spans 12 residues. CDR1 is MGHDK and CDR2 is SYGVNS in the germline V gene. A note on this clone: Germline and junction disagree at one end, which may indicate a read error.

The material sequenced was peripheral blood, taken 28 days after the second AZD1222 dose. This TCR was recovered from an adult who received the AZD1222 COVID-19 vaccine. The rearrangement joins TRBV25-1 to TRBJ2-1, with no clear D. The CDR3 DNA is TGTGCCAGCAGTGACCGGACCCTGGAGCTGTTCTTC. Its translation is CASSDRTLELFF.